This T cell receptor (beta chain) originates from a study of identical twins. Study-level results: Weaker excess twin sharing was observed in beta out-of-frame sequences.

At least ten counts were recorded for this clonotype. Its antigen is undetermined. The authors used template switching to add a universal primer site and gave cDNA unique molecular identifiers. TCRdb fed the 5' RACE reads into MiXCR, producing one record per CDR3 protein. The profile shows under 800,000 distinct CDR3 sequences, around 21% of them singletons. Losses at the gene ends were 0 bases for V and 2 bases for J; bases not matched to a gene: 12. CDR1 is LNHNV, CDR2 YYDKDF, per germline (reference sequence). This CDR3 comprises 18 residues. The sample was also linked to a second study, of T cells expressing NK-cell markers.

Material for sequencing was PBMCs. The chain is built from TRBV15 and TRBJ2-7; 8 positions agree with TRBD1. This receptor was taken from a woman between 18 and 29 years old in good health. CDR3 sequence: CATSRDTGPGTGTYEQYF. The DNA for the CDR3 is TGTGCCACCAGCAGAGATACGGGGCCGGGGACAGGCACCTACGAGCAGTACTTC.